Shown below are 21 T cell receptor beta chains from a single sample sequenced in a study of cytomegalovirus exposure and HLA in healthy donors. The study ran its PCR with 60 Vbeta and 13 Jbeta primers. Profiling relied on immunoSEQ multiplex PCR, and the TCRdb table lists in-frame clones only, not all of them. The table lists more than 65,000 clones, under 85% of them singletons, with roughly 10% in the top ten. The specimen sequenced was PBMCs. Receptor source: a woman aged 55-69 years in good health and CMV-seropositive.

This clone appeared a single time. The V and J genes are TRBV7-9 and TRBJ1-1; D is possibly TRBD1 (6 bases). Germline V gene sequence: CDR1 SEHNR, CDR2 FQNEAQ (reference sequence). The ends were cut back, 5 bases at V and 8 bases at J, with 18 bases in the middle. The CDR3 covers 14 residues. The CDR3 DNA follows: TGTGCCAGCAGCCCAGGGGCCCGCCCGTGGGAAGCTTTCTTT. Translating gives CASSPGARPWEAFF.

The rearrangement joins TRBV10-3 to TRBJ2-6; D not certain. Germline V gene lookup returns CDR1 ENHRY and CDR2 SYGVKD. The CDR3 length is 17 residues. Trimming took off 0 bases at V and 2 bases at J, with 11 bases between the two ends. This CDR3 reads CAISESAGDTGANVLTF. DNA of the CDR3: TGTGCCATCAGTGAGTCTGCAGGTGATACTGGGGCCAACGTCCTGACTTTC.

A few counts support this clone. The CDR3 sequence: CASSLAATGGEGYTF. Written as DNA, the CDR3 is TGCGCCAGCAGCTTGGCTGCGACAGGGGGGGAAGGCTACACCTTC. The rearrangement links TRBV5-1 to TRBJ1-2; TRBD1 agrees at 9 bases. This CDR3 spans 15 amino acids. Trimming took 0 bases from V and 8 from J; bases not matched to a gene: 8. CDR1 and CDR2 from the germline V gene are SGHRS and YFSETQ.

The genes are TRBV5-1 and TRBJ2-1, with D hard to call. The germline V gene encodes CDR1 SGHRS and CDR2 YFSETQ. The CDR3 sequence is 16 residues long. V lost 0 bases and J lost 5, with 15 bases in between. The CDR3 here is CASSLGATRWDNEQFF. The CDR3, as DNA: TGCGCCAGCAGCTTGGGGGCTACCCGTTGGGACAATGAGCAGTTCTTC.

The CDR3 here is CASSAPSWGEFTEAFF. CDR3 nucleotide sequence: TGTGCCAGCAGCGCCCCGTCGTGGGGGGAGTTCACTGAAGCTTTCTTT. The chain employs TRBV7-9 and TRBJ1-1; weak D call: TRBD1 (5 bases). The CDR3 runs to 16 residues. The V gene lost 5 bases and the J gene lost 4 bases, with 20 bases spanning the gap. Germline-derived CDR1 and CDR2 are SEHNR and FQNEAQ (reference sequence).

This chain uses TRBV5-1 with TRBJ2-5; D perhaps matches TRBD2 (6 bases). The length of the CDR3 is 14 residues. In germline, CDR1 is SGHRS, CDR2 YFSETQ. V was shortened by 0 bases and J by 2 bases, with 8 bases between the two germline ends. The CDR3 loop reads CASSLVGGQETQYF. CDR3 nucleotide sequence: TGCGCCAGCAGCTTGGTTGGGGGGCAAGAGACCCAGTACTTC.

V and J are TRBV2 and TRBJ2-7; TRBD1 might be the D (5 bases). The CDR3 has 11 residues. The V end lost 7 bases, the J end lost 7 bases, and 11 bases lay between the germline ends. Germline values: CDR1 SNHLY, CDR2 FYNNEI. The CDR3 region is CASIRGIEQYF. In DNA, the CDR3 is TGTGCCAGCATAAGGGGAATAGAGCAGTACTTC.

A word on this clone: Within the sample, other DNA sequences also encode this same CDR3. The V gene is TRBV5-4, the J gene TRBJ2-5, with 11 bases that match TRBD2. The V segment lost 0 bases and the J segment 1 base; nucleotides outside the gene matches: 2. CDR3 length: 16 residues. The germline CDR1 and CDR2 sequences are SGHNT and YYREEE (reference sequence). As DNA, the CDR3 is TGTGCCAGCAGCTTGGCCCTAGCGGGGGGCCAAGAGACCCAGTACTTC. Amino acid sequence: CASSLALAGGQETQYF.

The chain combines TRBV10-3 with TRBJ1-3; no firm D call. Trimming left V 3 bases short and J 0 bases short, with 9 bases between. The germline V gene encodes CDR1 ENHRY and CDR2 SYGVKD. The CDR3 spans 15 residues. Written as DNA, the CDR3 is TGTGCCATCAGTGAACGTAGTAGCTCTGGAAACACCATATATTTT. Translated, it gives CAISERSSSGNTIYF.

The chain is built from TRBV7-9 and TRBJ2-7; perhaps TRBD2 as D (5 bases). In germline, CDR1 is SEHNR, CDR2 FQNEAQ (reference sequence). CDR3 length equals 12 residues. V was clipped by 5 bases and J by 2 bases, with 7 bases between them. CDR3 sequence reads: CASSKTTYEQYF. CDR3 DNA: TGTGCCAGCAGCAAGACTACCTACGAGCAGTACTTC. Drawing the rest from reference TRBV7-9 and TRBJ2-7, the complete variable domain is DTGVSQNPRHKITKRGQNVTFRCDPISEHNRLYWYRQTLGQGPEFLTYFQNEAQLEKSRLLSDRFSAERPKGSFSTLEIQRTEQGDSAMYLCASSKTTYEQYFGPGTRLTVT.

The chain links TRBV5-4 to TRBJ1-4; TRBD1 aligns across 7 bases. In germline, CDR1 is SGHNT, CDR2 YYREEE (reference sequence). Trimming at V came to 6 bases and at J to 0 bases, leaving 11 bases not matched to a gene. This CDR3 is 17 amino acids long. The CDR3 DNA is TGTGCCAGCAATCAAGGGGGCTCCTCGGCAACTAATGAAAAACTGTTTTTT. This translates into CASNQGGSSATNEKLFF. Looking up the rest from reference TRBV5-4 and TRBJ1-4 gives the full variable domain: ETGVTQSPTHLIKTRGQQVTLRCSSQSGHNTVSWYQQALGQGPQFIFQYYREEENGRGNFPPRFSGLQFPNYSSELNVNALELDDSALYLCASNQGGSSATNEKLFFGSGTQLSVL.

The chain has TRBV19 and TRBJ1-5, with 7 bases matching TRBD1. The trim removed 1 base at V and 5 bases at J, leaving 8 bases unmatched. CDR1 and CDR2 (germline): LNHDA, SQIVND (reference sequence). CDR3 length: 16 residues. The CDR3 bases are TGTGCCAGTAGTATAGTTGGCAGGGGGATGGATCAGCCCCAGCATTTT. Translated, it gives CASSIVGRGMDQPQHF.

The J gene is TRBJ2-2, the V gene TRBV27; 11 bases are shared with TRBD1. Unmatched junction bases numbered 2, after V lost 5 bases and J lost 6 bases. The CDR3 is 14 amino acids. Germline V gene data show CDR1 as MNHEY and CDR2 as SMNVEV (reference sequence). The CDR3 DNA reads TGTGCCAGCAGTAGGGGACAGGGGGCCGGGGAGCTGTTTTTT. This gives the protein CASSRGQGAGELFF.

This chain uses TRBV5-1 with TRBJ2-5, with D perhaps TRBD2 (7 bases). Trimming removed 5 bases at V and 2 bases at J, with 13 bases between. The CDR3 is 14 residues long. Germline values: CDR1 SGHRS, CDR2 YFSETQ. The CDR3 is CASRRGPEQETQYF. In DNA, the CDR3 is TGCGCCAGCAGGCGGGGGCCCGAACAAGAGACCCAGTACTTC.

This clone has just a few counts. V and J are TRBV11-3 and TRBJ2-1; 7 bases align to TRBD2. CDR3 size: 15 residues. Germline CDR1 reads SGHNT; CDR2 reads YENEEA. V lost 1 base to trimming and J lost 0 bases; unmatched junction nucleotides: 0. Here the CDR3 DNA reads TGTGCCAGCAGCTTAGGCGGGAGCTCCTACAATGAGCAGTTCTTC. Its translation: CASSLGGSSYNEQFF.

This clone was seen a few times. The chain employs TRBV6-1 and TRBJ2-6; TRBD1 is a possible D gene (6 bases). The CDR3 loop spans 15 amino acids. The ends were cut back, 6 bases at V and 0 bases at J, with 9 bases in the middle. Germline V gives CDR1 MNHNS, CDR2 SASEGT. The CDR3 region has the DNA TGTGCCAGCAGCACAGGGATCTCTGGGGCCAACGTCCTGACTTTC. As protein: CASSTGISGANVLTF.

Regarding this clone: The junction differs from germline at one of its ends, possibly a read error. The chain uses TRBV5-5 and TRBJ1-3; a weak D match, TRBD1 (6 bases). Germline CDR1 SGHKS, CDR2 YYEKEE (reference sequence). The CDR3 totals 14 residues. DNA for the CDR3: TGTGCCAGCAGATTGGACAGCTCTGGAAACACCATATATTTT. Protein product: CASRLDSSGNTIYF.

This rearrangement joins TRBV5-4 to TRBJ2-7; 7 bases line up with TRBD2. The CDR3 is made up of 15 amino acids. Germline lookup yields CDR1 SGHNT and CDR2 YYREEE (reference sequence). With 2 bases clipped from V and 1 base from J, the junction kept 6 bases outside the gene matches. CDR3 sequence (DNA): TGTGCCAGCAGCTTCGGCGGGAGAACGTCCTACGAGCAGTACTTC. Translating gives CASSFGGRTSYEQYF.

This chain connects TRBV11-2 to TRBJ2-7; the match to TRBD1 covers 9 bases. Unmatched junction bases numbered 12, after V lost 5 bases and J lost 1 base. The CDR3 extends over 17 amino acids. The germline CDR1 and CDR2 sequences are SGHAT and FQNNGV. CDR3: CASSGFRTGGASYEQYF. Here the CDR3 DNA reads TGTGCCAGCAGCGGATTCCGTACAGGGGGCGCGTCCTACGAGCAGTACTTC.

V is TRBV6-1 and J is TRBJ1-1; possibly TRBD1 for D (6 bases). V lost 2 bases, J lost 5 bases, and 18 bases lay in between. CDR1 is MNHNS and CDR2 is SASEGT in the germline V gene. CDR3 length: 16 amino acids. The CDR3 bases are TGTGCCAGCAGTGAAATAGGGGGGGCGCGGTCAACTGAAGCTTTCTTT. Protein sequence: CASSEIGGARSTEAFF.

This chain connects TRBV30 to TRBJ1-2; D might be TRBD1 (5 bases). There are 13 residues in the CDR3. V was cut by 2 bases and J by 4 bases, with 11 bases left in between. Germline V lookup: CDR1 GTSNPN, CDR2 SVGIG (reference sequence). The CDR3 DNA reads TGTGCCTGGAGTAGAGGCAGGGCCTATGGCTACACCTTC. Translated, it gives CAWSRGRAYGYTF.